The 20 T cell receptor beta chains below were found in one sample sequenced in a study of cytomegalovirus exposure and HLA in healthy donors. PCR was performed using 60 Vbeta and 13 Jbeta primers. Clones were sequenced by immunoSEQ multiplex PCR, and TCRdb holds only the in-frame ones, with some missing. The sample lists more than 150,000 clones, 65% to 85% occurring once. The sequenced sample consisted of PBMCs. The receptors here all came from a woman aged 40 to 50 in good health and CMV-seropositive.

The chain carries TRBV28 and TRBJ1-5; D might be TRBD1 (6 bases). Germline loops: CDR1 MDHEN, CDR2 SYDVKM. The CDR3 is 14 residues long. V was clipped by 5 bases and J by 6 bases, with 14 bases between them. This CDR3 is CASSRDRNTQPQHF. The CDR3 nucleotides are TGTGCCAGCAGTCGTGACAGGAATACTCAGCCCCAGCATTTT.

CDR3 in DNA: TGTGCCACCGGGGGACAGGGGGCGGCACAGCCCCAGCATTTT. Protein product: CATGGQGAAQPQHF. The rearrangement uses TRBV19 and TRBJ1-5; 12 bases are a match to TRBD1. With 10 bases clipped from V and 7 bases from J, the junction kept 8 bases outside the gene matches. Germline CDR1 reads LNHDA; CDR2 reads SQIVND (reference sequence). The CDR3 is 14 amino acids. Together with reference TRBV19 and TRBJ1-5, the CDR3 gives the full variable domain: DGGITQSPKYLFRKEGQNVTLSCEQNLNHDAMYWYRQDPGQGLRLIYYSQIVNDFQKGDIAEGYSVSREKKESFPLTVTSAQKNPTAFYLCATGGQGAAQPQHFGDGTRLSIL.

The chain carries TRBV5-6 and TRBJ2-1; 9 bases align to TRBD2. Per the germline V gene, CDR1 is SGHDT and CDR2 is YYEEEE. This CDR3 is 16 amino acids long. V shed 4 bases and J 7 bases; nucleotides not matched to a gene: 12. The CDR3 nucleotides are TGTGCCAGCAGCGCATATTCCGGGACTAGCCATAATGAGCAGTTCTTC. Residues: CASSAYSGTSHNEQFF.

V usage is TRBV9 and J usage is TRBJ2-7; TRBD1 matches 8 bases. After removal of 0 bases from V and 5 bases from J, the junction contained 7 bases not matched to a gene. CDR1 and CDR2 (germline): SGDLS, YYNGEE. CDR3 size: 15 residues. The CDR3 loop reads CASSVGQGTFDEQYF. The CDR3 bases are TGTGCCAGCAGCGTAGGACAGGGGACGTTCGACGAGCAGTACTTC.

CDR3: CARGTGPPFDTQYF. The DNA of the CDR3 is TGTGCCAGAGGGACAGGACCACCTTTTGATACGCAGTATTTT. This rearrangement joins TRBV7-9 to TRBJ2-3; 8 nucleotides agree with TRBD1. V was pared by 9 bases and J by 6 bases, with 11 bases of the junction left unmatched. CDR1 is SEHNR and CDR2 is FQNEAQ in the germline V gene (reference sequence). This CDR3 spans 14 amino acids.

A single count supports this clone. V usage is TRBV25-1 and J usage is TRBJ1-4, with D hard to call. V was clipped by 8 bases and J by 8 bases, with 9 bases between them. Germline V CDR1 and CDR2: MGHDK, SYGVNS. The CDR3 totals 11 residues. CDR3 nucleotide sequence: TGTGCCAGCTATGATCGGGAAAAACTGTTTTTT. The encoded protein is CASYDREKLFF.

This clone was detected a few times. The chain couples TRBV7-2 to TRBJ1-2; no reliable D call. V was pared by 2 bases and J by 4 bases, with 5 bases between. In germline, CDR1 is SGHTA, CDR2 FQGNSA. CDR3 length equals 12 residues. The CDR3 sequence is CASSLLVYGYTF. CDR3 coding DNA: TGTGCCAGCAGCTTACTCGTCTATGGCTACACCTTC.

The J gene is TRBJ1-2, the V gene TRBV10-3; 10 bases map to TRBD1. Germline CDR1 ENHRY, CDR2 SYGVKD. The CDR3 has 16 amino acids. The trim removed 1 base at V and 1 base at J, leaving 3 bases unmatched. The DNA for the CDR3 is TGTGCCATCAGTGAGTTCCGGACAGGGGGTAACTATGGCTACACCTTC. Protein product: CAISEFRTGGNYGYTF.

The chain employs TRBV11-2 and TRBJ2-4; 8 bases align to TRBD1. J was trimmed by 8 bases and V by 4 bases; bases with no gene match: 10. The germline V gene has CDR1 SGHAT and CDR2 FQNNGV. The length of the CDR3 is 15 residues. Here the CDR3 reads CASSYITGGADIQYF. CDR3 DNA: TGTGCCAGCAGCTACATTACAGGGGGAGCGGACATTCAGTACTTC. Filled out from reference TRBV11-2 and TRBJ2-4, the complete variable domain reads EAGVAQSPRYKIIEKRQSVAFWCNPISGHATLYWYQQILGQGPKLLIQFQNNGVVDDSQLPKDRFSAERLKGVDSTLKIQPAKLEDSAVYLCASSYITGGADIQYFGAGTRLSVL.

The CDR3 sequence is CASSPSGPIYGYTF. CDR3 coding DNA: TGTGCCAGCAGCCCCAGTGGGCCCATTTATGGCTACACCTTC. This sequence joins TRBV6-6 and TRBJ1-2; no clear D. V lost 6 bases, J lost 5 bases, and 16 bases lay in between. In germline, CDR1 is MNHNY, CDR2 SVGAGI (reference sequence). The CDR3 length is 14 residues.

The gene calls are TRBV7-8 and TRBJ2-7, with D perhaps TRBD2 (6 bases). Trimming took 1 base from V and 5 from J, leaving 18 bases between them. The CDR3 loop spans 16 amino acids. Germline V CDR1 and CDR2: SGHVS, FQNEAQ. The CDR3 region is CASSLVVGLAKNEQYF. CDR3 sequence (DNA): TGTGCCAGCAGCTTAGTAGTCGGGCTAGCGAAAAACGAGCAGTACTTC.

V is TRBV6-5 and J is TRBJ2-1, with a weak D call TRBD2 (6 bases). This CDR3 spans 13 amino acids. V lost 2 bases, J lost 8 bases, and 10 bases lay in between. Germline-derived CDR1 and CDR2 are MNHEY and SVGAGI. CDR3 region: CASSYGGEDEQFF. The CDR3 DNA sequence: TGTGCCAGCAGTTACGGTGGGGAGGATGAGCAGTTCTTC.

The chain couples TRBV14 to TRBJ1-6; D is uncertain. In germline, CDR1 is SGHDN, CDR2 FVKESK. The CDR3 has 13 amino acids. Trimming took 1 base from V and 9 from J, leaving 7 bases between them. The CDR3 DNA is TGTGCCAGCAGCCAAGGCAGGTCTTCACCCCTCCACTTT. Amino acids: CASSQGRSSPLHF.

A single count supports this clone. The rearrangement joins TRBV6-1 to TRBJ1-5; no clear D gene. V dropped 6 bases and J dropped 6 bases, with 18 bases sitting between them. The CDR3 runs to 15 residues. Germline V gene sequence: CDR1 MNHNS, CDR2 SASEGT. The CDR3 nucleotides read TGTGCCAGCAGAGGTGAGGGAATTGGGTCTCAGCCCCAGCATTTT. Encoded protein: CASRGEGIGSQPQHF.

V usage is TRBV6-6 and J usage is TRBJ2-7; unclear D gene. CDR3 size: 11 residues. The ends were cut back, 4 bases at V and 6 bases at J, with 7 bases in the middle. Germline assignment: CDR1 MNHNY and CDR2 SVGAGI (reference sequence). For the CDR3, the DNA is TGTGCCAGCAGTTGGAGCCTCGAGCAGTACTTC. As protein: CASSWSLEQYF.

V usage is TRBV30 and J usage is TRBJ2-2; 9 bases are shared with TRBD1. Trimming removed 0 bases from V and 6 bases from J; junction bases left unmatched: 5. The germline gives CDR1 GTSNPN, CDR2 SVGIG (reference sequence). This CDR3 spans 15 amino acids. In DNA form, the CDR3 reads TGTGCCTGGAGTGTAGGAGGACAGGGGTCCGGGGAGCTGTTTTTT. Translated, it gives CAWSVGGQGSGELFF.

There are a few counts of this clone. The V gene is TRBV5-1, the J gene TRBJ1-1; TRBD1 agrees at 8 bases. The CDR3 sequence is 15 residues long. Trimming removed 4 bases from V and 3 bases from J; junction bases left unmatched: 8. CDR1 is SGHRS, CDR2 YFSETQ, per germline. The CDR3 protein is CASSTSGGPYTEAFF. Written as DNA, the CDR3 is TGCGCCAGCAGCACCTCAGGGGGCCCCTACACTGAAGCTTTCTTT.

The chain links TRBV6-5 to TRBJ1-1; 7 bases agree with TRBD1. The V gene's germline CDR1 is MNHEY and CDR2 SVGAGI. Trimming removed 4 bases from V and 0 bases from J; junction bases left unmatched: 8. This CDR3 is built from 16 residues. Here the CDR3 DNA reads TGTGCCAGCAGTTCTCGACAGGGAATCATGAACACTGAAGCTTTCTTT. Translated, it gives CASSSRQGIMNTEAFF.

This clone appeared a single time. The rearrangement uses TRBV9 and TRBJ1-2; TRBD1 agrees at 8 bases. CDR3 length: 15 residues. The germline gives CDR1 SGDLS, CDR2 YYNGEE. V was pared by 0 bases and J by 2 bases, with 3 bases of the junction left unmatched. CDR3 amino acids: CASSVGQGLNYGYTF. The CDR3 bases are TGTGCCAGCAGCGTAGGACAGGGGCTGAACTATGGCTACACCTTC.

J is TRBJ2-5 and V is TRBV11-1, with 9 bases lining up with TRBD2. This CDR3 has 14 residues. The ends lost 5 bases at V and 5 bases at J; junction bases unmatched: 6. CDR1 and CDR2 (germline): SGHAT, FQDESV (reference sequence). Here the CDR3 DNA reads TGTGCCAGCAGCCTAAGCGGGGGGCGGGAGACCCAGTACTTC. Translated: CASSLSGGRETQYF.